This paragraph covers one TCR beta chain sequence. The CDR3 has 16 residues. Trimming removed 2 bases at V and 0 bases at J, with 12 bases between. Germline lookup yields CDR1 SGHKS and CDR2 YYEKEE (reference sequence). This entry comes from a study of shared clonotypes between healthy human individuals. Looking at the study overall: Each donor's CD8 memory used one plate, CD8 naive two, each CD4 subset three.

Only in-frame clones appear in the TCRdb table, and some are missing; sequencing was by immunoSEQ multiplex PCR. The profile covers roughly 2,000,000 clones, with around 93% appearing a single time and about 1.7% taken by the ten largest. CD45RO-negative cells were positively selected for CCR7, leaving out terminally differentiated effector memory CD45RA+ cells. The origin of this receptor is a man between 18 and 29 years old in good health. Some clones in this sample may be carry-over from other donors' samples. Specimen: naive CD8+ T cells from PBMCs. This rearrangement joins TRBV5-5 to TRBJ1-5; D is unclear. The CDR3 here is CASSFTGINSNQPQHF. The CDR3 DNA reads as TGTGCCAGCAGCTTTACCGGGATAAATAGCAATCAGCCCCAGCATTTT.